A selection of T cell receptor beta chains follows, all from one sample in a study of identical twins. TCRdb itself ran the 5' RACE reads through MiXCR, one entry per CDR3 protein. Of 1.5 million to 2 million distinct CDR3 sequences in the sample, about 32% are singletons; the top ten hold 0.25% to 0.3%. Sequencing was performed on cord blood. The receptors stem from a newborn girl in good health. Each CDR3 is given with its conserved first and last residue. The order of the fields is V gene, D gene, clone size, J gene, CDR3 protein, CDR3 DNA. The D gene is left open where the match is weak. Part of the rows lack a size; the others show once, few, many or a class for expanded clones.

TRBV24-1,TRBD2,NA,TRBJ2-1,CATSDPRLAGVGEQFF,TGTGCCACCAGTGACCCCCGACTAGCGGGAGTAGGTGAGCAGTTCTTC
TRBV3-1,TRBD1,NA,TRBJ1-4,CASSQGRDRVNEKLFF,TGTGCCAGCAGCCAAGGTCGGGACAGGGTCAATGAAAAACTGTTTTTT
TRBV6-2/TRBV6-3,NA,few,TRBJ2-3,CASSYWQGPTQYF,TGTGCCAGCAGTTACTGGCAGGGCCCTACGCAGTATTTT
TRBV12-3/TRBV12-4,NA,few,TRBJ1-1,CASRLIQGAEAFF,TGTGCCAGCCGACTCATACAGGGCGCTGAAGCTTTCTTT
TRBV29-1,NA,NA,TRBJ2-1,CSVEGVDDEQFF,TGCAGCGTTGAAGGGGTCGACGATGAGCAGTTCTTC
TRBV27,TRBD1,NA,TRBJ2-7,CASSSHSGTGAYEQYF,TGTGCCAGCAGTTCCCATTCCGGGACAGGTGCGTACGAGCAGTACTTC
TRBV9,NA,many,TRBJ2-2,CASSVDTGELFF,TGTGCCAGCAGCGTAGACACCGGGGAGCTGTTTTTT
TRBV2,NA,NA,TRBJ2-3,CASPGLGGKVADTQYF,TGTGCCAGCCCCGGTTTAGGAGGGAAGGTAGCAGATACGCAGTATTTT
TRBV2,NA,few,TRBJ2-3,CASSERDGGLTDTQYF,TGTGCCAGCAGTGAAAGGGACGGAGGGTTGACAGATACGCAGTATTTT
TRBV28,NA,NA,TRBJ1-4,CASSWGPLNEKLFF,TGTGCCAGCAGTTGGGGCCCCCTTAATGAAAAACTGTTTTTT
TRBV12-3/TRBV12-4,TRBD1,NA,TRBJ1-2,CASSFRRGEGGYTF,TGTGCCAGCAGTTTTCGCAGGGGGGAGGGTGGCTACACCTTC
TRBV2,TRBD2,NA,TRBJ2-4,CASNPGGPGEQYF,TGTGCCAGCAATCCGGGAGGGCCGGGTGAGCAGTACTTC
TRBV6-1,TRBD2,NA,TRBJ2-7,CASSFSGLAGPRDEQYF,TGTGCCAGCAGCTTTTCAGGGCTAGCGGGGCCTCGGGACGAGCAGTACTTC
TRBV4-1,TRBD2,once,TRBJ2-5,CASSQGRIAGVREQYF,TGCGCCAGCAGCCAAGGTAGAATAGCGGGAGTAAGGGAGCAGTACTTC
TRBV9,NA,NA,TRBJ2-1,CASSGGAINEQFF,TGTGCCAGCAGCGGGGGCGCTATCAATGAGCAGTTCTTC
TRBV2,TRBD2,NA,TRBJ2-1,CACSERLATYNEQFF,TGTGCCTGCAGTGAGAGACTAGCGACCTACAATGAGCAGTTCTTC
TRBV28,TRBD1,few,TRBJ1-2,CASGQDGYGYTF,TGTGCCAGCGGACAGGACGGCTATGGCTACACCTTC
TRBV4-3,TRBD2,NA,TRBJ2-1,CASSQASSGRVLYNEQFF,TGCGCCAGCAGCCAAGCGAGTAGCGGGAGGGTTCTCTACAATGAGCAGTTCTTC
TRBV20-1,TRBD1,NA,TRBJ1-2,CSARVNQGARGYTF,TGCAGTGCTAGAGTGAACCAGGGGGCGCGAGGCTACACCTTC
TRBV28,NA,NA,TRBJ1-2,CAISSGKGHFYGYTF,TGTGCCATCTCCTCTGGGAAGGGACACTTCTATGGCTACACCTTC
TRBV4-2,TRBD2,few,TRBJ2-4,CASSQDGTSRVIQYF,TGTGCCAGCAGCCAGGATGGGACTAGCAGGGTCATTCAGTACTTC
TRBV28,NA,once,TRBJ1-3,CASSFWLPGNTIYF,TGTGCCAGCAGTTTCTGGTTGCCTGGAAACACCATATATTTT
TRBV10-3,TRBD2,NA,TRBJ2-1,CAISATSGLVQFF,TGTGCCATCAGTGCGACTAGCGGGCTTGTGCAGTTCTTC
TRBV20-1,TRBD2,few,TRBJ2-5,CSASGTSGSVLTQYF,TGCAGTGCGAGTGGGACTAGCGGGTCCGTTCTGACCCAGTACTTC
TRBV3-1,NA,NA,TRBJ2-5,CASSPRPRGSETQYF,TGTGCCAGCAGCCCGCGGCCCCGAGGGTCGGAGACCCAGTACTTC
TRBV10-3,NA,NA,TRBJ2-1,CAISPASAMYQETQFF,TGTGCCATCTCGCCGGCTAGCGCCATGTACCAAGAGACCCAGTTCTTC
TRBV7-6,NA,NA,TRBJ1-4,CASSLDARSLLFF,TGTGCCAGCAGCTTAGACGCACGCTCTTTACTGTTTTTT
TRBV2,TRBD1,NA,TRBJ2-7,CASSIKPRDSGNYEQYF,TGTGCCAGCAGCATTAAACCCCGGGACAGTGGCAACTACGAGCAGTACTTC
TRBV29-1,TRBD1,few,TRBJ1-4,CSVLTGQEKLFF,TGCAGCGTTTTGACAGGGCAGGAAAAACTGTTTTTT